A selection of T cell receptor beta chains follows, all from one sample in a study of metastatic and nonmetastatic thyroid tumors. With MiXCR, TCRdb called clones anew from the PCR reads. The sample has 35,000 to 45,000 clones, less than 30% seen once. The sample consisted of blood. These receptors originate from a male donor with papillary thyroid cancer or a benign thyroid nodule (not recorded which). Some clones in this sample may be carry-over from other donors' samples. Each CDR3 is given without its conserved first and last residue. D genes are given only for firm matches.

NA	TRBJ2-1	TRBV3-1	ASSPMAEGYNEQF
TRBD2	TRBJ2-1	TRBV6-1	ASRLTSGSYNEQF
TRBD1	TRBJ2-7	TRBV28	ASSPSGQGAREQY
TRBD2	TRBJ2-3	TRBV3-1	ASRPTSGSTDTQY
TRBD2	TRBJ2-6	TRBV5-6	ASSLGAGTSSGANVLT
TRBD2	TRBJ2-5	TRBV28	ASSLAGGTVKTQY
NA	TRBJ1-1	TRBV11-3	ASSLSDGAEAF
NA	TRBJ1-2	TRBV20-1	SASRGYGYT
TRBD1	TRBJ2-7	TRBV28	ASSWTGGEQY
TRBD2	TRBJ2-1	TRBV20-1	SARGLAGYNEQF
NA	TRBJ1-2	TRBV6-1	ASSTMGRPRGYT